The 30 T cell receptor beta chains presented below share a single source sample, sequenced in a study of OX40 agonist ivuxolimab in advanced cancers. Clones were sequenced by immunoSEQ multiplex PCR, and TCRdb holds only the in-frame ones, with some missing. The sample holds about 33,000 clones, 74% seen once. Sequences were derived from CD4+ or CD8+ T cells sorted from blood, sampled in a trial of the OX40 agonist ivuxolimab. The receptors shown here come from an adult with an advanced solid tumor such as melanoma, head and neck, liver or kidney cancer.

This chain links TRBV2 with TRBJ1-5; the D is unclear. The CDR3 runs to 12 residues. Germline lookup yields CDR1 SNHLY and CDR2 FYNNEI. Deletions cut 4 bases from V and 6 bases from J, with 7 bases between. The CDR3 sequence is CASSVASQPQHF. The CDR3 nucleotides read TGTGCCAGCAGTGTGGCAAGTCAGCCCCAGCATTTT. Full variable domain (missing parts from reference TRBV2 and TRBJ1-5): EPEVTQTPSHQVTQMGQEVILRCVPISNHLYFYWYRQILGQKVEFLVSFYNNEISEKSEIFDDQFSVERPDGSNFTLKIRSTKLEDSAMYFCASSVASQPQHFGDGTRLSIL.

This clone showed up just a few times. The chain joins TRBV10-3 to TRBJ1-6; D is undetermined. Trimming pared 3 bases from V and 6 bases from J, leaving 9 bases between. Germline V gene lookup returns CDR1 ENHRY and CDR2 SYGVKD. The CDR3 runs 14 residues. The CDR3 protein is CAISDQSGNSPLHF. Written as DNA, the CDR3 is TGTGCCATCAGTGACCAGTCGGGTAATTCACCCCTCCACTTT.

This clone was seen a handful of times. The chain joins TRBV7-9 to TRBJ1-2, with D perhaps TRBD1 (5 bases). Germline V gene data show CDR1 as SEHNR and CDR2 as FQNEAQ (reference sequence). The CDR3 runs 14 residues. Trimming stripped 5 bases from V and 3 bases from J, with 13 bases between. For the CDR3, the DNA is TGTGCCAGCAGCCTCGGGACCTCTTACTATGGCTACACCTTC. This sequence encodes CASSLGTSYYGYTF.

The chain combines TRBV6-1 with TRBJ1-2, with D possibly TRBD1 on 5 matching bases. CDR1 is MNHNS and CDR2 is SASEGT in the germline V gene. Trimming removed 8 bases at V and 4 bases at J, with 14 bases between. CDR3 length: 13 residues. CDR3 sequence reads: CASGDQTFYGYTF. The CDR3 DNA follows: TGTGCCAGCGGGGACCAAACCTTCTATGGCTACACCTTC.

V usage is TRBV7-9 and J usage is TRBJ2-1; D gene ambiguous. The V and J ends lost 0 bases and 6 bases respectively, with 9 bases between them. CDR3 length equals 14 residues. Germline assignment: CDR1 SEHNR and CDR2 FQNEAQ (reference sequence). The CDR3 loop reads CASSLAARSNEQFF. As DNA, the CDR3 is TGTGCCAGCAGCTTAGCGGCCCGATCCAATGAGCAGTTCTTC.

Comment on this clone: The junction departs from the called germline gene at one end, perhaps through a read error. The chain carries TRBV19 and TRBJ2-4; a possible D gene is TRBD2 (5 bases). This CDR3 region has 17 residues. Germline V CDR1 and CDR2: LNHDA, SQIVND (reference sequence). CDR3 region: CASSIGGRELAKNIQYF. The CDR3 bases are TGTGCCAGTAGCATAGGAGGTCGGGAACTAGCCAAAAACATTCAGTACTTC.

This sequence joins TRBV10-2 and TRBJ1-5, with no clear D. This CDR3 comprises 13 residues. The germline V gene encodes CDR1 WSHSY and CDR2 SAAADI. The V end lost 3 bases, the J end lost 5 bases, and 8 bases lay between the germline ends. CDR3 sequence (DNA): TGCGCCAGCAGTGAAAGGGTAGATCAGCCCCAGCATTTT. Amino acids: CASSERVDQPQHF.

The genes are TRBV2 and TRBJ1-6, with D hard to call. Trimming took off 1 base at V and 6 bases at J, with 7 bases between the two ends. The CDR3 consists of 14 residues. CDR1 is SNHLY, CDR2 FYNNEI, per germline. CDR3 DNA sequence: TGTGCCAGCAGTGAAGGGCTGACTAATTCACCCCTCCACTTT. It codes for CASSEGLTNSPLHF. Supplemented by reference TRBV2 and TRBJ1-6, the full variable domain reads EPEVTQTPSHQVTQMGQEVILRCVPISNHLYFYWYRQILGQKVEFLVSFYNNEISEKSEIFDDQFSVERPDGSNFTLKIRSTKLEDSAMYFCASSEGLTNSPLHFGNGTRLTVT.

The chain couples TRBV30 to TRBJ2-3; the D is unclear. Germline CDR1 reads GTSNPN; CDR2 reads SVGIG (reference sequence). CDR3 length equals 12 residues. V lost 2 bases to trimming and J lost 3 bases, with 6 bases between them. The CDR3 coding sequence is TGTGCCTGGAGTCCAGAAACAGATACGCAGTATTTT. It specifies CAWSPETDTQYF.

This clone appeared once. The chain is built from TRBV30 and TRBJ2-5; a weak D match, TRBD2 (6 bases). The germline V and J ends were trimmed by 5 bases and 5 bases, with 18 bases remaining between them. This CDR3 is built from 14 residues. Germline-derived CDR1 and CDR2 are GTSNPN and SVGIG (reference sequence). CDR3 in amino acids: CAWAPGGSRETQYF. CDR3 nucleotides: TGTGCCTGGGCCCCTGGGGGGTCCAGGGAGACCCAGTACTTC.

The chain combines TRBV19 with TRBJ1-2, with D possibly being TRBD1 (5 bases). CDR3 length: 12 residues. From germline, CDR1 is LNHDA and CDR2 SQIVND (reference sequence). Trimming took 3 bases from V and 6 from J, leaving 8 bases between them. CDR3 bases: TGTGCCAGTAGTATCAGGGAAGATGGCTACACCTTC. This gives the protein CASSIREDGYTF.

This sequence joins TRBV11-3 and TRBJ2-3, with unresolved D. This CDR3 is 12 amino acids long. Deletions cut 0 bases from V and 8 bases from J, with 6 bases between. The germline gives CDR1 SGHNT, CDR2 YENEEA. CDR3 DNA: TGTGCCAGCAGCTTAGAAGCCGGTACGCAGTATTTT. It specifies CASSLEAGTQYF.

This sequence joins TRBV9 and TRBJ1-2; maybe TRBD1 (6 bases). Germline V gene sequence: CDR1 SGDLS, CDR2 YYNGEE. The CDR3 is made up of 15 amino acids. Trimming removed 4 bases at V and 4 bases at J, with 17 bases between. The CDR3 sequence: CASSPFGQGTYGYTF. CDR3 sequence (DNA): TGTGCCAGCAGCCCCTTTGGGCAGGGGACCTATGGCTACACCTTC. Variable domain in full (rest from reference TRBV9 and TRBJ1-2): DSGVTQTPKHLITATGQRVTLRCSPRSGDLSVYWYQQSLDQGLQFLIQYYNGEERAKGNILERFSAQQFPDLHSELNLSSLELGDSALYFCASSPFGQGTYGYTFGSGTRLTVV.

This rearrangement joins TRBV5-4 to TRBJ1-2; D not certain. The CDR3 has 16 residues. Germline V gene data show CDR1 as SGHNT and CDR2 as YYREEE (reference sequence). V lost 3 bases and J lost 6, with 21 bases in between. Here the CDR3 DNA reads TGTGCCAGCAGCTCGGGAGGGAAGGGTGGATGGGATGGCTACACCTTC. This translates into CASSSGGKGGWDGYTF.

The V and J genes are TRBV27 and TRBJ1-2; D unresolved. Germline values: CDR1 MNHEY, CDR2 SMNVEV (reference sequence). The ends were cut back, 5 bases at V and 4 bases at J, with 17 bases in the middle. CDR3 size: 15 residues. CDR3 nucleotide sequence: TGTGCCAGCAGTCCCTCCCTGAACCCCATCTATGGCTACACCTTC. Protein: CASSPSLNPIYGYTF.

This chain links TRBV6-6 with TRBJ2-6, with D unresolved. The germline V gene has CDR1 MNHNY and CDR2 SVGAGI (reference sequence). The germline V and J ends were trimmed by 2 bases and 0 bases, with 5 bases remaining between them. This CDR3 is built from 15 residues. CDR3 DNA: TGTGCCAGCAGTTACGGGATCTCTGGGGCCAACGTCCTGACTTTC. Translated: CASSYGISGANVLTF.

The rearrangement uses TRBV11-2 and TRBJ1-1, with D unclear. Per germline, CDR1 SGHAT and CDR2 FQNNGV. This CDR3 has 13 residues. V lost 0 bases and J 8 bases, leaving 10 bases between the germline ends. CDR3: CASSLDLGREAFF. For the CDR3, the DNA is TGTGCCAGCAGCTTAGATTTGGGCAGGGAAGCTTTCTTT. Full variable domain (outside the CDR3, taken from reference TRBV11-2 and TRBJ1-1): EAGVAQSPRYKIIEKRQSVAFWCNPISGHATLYWYQQILGQGPKLLIQFQNNGVVDDSQLPKDRFSAERLKGVDSTLKIQPAKLEDSAVYLCASSLDLGREAFFGQGTRLTVV.

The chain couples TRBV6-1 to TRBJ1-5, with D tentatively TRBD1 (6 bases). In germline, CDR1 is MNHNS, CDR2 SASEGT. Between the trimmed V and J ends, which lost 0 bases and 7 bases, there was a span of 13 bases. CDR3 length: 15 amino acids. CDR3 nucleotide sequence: TGTGCCAGCAGTGAAGCGGGGGGGGCGAGCCAGCCCCAGCATTTT. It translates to CASSEAGGASQPQHF.

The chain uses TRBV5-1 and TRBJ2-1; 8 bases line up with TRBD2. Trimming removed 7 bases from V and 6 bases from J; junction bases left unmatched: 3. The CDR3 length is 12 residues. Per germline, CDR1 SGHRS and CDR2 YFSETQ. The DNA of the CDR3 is TGCGCCAGCGGTGGGACTAGCAATGAGCAGTTCTTC. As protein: CASGGTSNEQFF.

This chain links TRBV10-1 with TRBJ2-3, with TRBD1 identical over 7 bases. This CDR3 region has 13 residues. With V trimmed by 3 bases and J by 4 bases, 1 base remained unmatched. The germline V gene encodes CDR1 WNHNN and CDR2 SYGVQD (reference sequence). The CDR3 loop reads CASSEGGSDTQYF. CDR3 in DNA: TGCGCCAGCAGTGAAGGGGGCTCAGATACGCAGTATTTT.

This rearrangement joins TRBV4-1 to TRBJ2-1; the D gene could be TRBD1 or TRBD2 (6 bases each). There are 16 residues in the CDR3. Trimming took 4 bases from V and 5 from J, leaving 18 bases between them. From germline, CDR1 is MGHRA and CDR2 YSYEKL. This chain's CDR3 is CASSLLGASADNEQFF. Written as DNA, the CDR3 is TGCGCCAGCAGCCTCTTGGGGGCTAGCGCCGACAATGAGCAGTTCTTC.

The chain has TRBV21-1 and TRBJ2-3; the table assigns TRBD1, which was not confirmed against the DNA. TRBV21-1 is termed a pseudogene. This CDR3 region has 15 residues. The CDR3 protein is CASSSRGQGTDTQYF. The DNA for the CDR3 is TGTGCCAGCAGCAGTAGGGGTCAGGGTACAGATACGCAGTATTTT.

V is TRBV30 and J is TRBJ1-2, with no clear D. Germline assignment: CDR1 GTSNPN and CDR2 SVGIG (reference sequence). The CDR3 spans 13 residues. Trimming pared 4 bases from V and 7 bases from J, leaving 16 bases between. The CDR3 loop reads CAWMRVGGGGYTF. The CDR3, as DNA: TGTGCCTGGATGAGGGTTGGAGGAGGTGGCTACACCTTC.

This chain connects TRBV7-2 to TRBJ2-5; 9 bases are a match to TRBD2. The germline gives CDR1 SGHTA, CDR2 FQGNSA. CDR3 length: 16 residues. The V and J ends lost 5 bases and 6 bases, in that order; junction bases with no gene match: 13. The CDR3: CASSRGSSGALKTQYF. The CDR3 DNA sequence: TGTGCCAGCAGCAGAGGGTCTAGCGGGGCGTTAAAGACCCAGTACTTC.

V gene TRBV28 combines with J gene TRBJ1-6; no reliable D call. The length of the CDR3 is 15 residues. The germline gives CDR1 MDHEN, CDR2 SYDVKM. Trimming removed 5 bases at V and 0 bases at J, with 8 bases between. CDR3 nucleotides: TGTGCCAGCAGTCACAGCTCCTCCTATAATTCACCCCTCCACTTT. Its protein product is CASSHSSSYNSPLHF. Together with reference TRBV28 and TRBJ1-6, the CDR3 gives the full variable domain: DVKVTQSSRYLVKRTGEKVFLECVQDMDHENMFWYRQDPGLGLRLIYFSYDVKMKEKGDIPEGYSVSREKKERFSLILESASTNQTSMYLCASSHSSSYNSPLHFGNGTRLTVT.

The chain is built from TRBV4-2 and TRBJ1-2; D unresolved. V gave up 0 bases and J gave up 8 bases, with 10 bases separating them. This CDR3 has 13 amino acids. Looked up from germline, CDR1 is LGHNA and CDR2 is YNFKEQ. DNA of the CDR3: TGTGCCAGCAGCCAAGATTATTTAAGGGGCTACACCTTC. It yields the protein CASSQDYLRGYTF.

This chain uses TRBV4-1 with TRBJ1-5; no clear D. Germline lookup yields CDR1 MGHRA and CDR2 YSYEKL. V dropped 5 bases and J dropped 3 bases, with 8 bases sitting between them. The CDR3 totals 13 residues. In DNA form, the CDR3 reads TGCGCCAGCAGCGGCCTCCCCAATCAGCCCCAGCATTTT. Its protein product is CASSGLPNQPQHF.

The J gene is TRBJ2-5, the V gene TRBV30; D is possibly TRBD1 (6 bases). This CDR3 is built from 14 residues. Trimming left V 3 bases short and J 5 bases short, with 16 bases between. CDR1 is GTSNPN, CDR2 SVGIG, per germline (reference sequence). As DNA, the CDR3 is TGTGCCTGGAGCTACAGGGCCCGGAGGGAGACCCAGTACTTC. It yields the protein CAWSYRARRETQYF.

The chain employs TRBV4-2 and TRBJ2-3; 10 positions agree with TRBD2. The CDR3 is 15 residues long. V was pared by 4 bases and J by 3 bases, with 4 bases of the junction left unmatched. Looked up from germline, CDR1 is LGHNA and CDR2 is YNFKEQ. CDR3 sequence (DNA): TGTGCCAGCAGCCCCACGGGACTAGCGACAGATACGCAGTATTTT. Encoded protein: CASSPTGLATDTQYF.

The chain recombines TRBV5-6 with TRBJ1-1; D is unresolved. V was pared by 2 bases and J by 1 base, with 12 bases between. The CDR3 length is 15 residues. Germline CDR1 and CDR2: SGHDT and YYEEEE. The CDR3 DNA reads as TGTGCCAGCAGCTTCAATCTGGGAGAGAACACTGAAGCTTTCTTT. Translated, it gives CASSFNLGENTEAFF.